This TCR beta chain stems from a study of blood T cells in healthy people across ages. Findings of the study overall: Unsorted PBMC material precluded a definitive naive versus antigen-experienced comparison. Across samples, TCR beta diversity tracked strongly with naive T cell percentage.

The authors ran a second PCR of about 7 to 12 cycles using a sample-barcoded 5' primer and a J-beta primer mix. A minimum of 3 million CDR3-containing paired-end reads was obtained for each sample. A single record per CDR3 protein comes from TCRdb applying MiXCR to the 5' RACE reads. The repertoire holds approximately 2,000,000 distinct CDR3 sequences, with more than 35% as singletons. There were at least 5 micrograms of total RNA extracted from every sample. Trimming took 3 bases from V and 4 from J, leaving 13 bases between them. CDR3 length equals 15 residues. Germline V CDR1 and CDR2: SGHAT, FQDESV (reference sequence). As for this clonotype: The antigen remains undetermined.

This receptor was taken from a human donor in good health. The sequenced sample was blood. This chain connects TRBV11-1 to TRBJ2-1; a possible D gene is TRBD2 (5 bases). The CDR3 sequence is CASSLRTEGYNEQFF. The CDR3 nucleotides are TGTGCCAGCAGCTTGCGAACAGAGGGTTACAATGAGCAGTTCTTC.